The next 11 T cell receptor beta chains were all read from a single sample in a study of T cells in Graves' hyperthyroidism and ophthalmopathy. RNA transcripts provided the source from which TCR beta CDR3 regions were amplified. Initially, a first-round RT-PCR of the TCR CDR3 employed the HTBI primer set. TCRdb fed the multiplex PCR reads into MiXCR, producing one record per CDR3 protein. The sample has some 770,000 distinct CDR3 sequences; roughly 15% are singletons. What was sequenced was blood. Receptors were obtained from a man between 18 and 35 years old with Graves' hyperthyroidism.

This clonotype was counted at least ten times. The chain couples TRBV27 to TRBJ2-7, with TRBD2 matching 9 bases. Looked up from germline, CDR1 is MNHEY and CDR2 is SMNVEV (reference sequence). The junction had 3 bases not matched to a gene; V was cut back by 6 bases and J by 0 bases. The CDR3 has 14 residues. The CDR3 DNA reads TGTGCCAGCAGCGGACTAGCGTCCTCCTACGAGCAGTACTTC. Its translation is CASSGLASSYEQYF.

As regards this clonotype: No conserved phenylalanine or tryptophan is present at the end of the CDR3, so a read error is the likely explanation. The genes are TRBV4-3 and TRBJ2-7; D is perhaps TRBD1 (6 bases). Per germline, CDR1 LGHNA and CDR2 YSLEER. The V and J ends lost 3 bases and 3 bases respectively, with 9 bases between them. CDR3 size: 13 residues. The CDR3 region has the DNA TGCGCCAGCAGCCAGTTCAGGGGCTACGAGCAGTACTCC. Translation: CASSQFRGYEQYS.

The chain uses TRBV6-5 and TRBJ1-2; D uncertain. Germline V lookup: CDR1 MNHEY, CDR2 SVGAGI. CDR3 size: 14 residues. Trimming stripped 0 bases from V and 3 bases from J, with 8 bases between. CDR3 DNA sequence: TGTGCCAGCAGTTACTCGGAACAGTACTATGGCTACACCTTC. Translating gives CASSYSEQYYGYTF.

The rearrangement joins TRBV27 to TRBJ2-2; D gene uncertain. The germline gives CDR1 MNHEY, CDR2 SMNVEV (reference sequence). V shed 11 bases and J shed 2 bases, with 24 bases lying between them. The CDR3 has 17 residues. The CDR3 loop is CAAKRVPLSPNTGELFF. The CDR3, as DNA: TGTGCCGCAAAAAGGGTTCCGCTGTCCCCAAACACCGGGGAGCTGTTTTTT.

This clonotype turned up a few times. This sequence joins TRBV29-1 and TRBJ2-5; 8 nucleotides match TRBD1. The germline gives CDR1 SQVTM, CDR2 ANQGSEA. CDR3 length equals 15 residues. The trim removed 4 bases at V and 4 bases at J, leaving 11 bases unmatched. The CDR3 sequence is CSVGGRTGTSETQYF. The CDR3, as DNA: TGCAGCGTTGGAGGGCGGACAGGGACGTCAGAGACCCAGTACTTC.

Ten or more counts support this clonotype. This chain uses TRBV28 with TRBJ2-5; D not certain. Trimming left V 3 bases short and J 8 bases short, with 10 bases between. This CDR3 has 12 residues. The V gene's germline CDR1 is MDHEN and CDR2 SYDVKM. CDR3 DNA sequence: TGTGCCAGCAGTTTCGAAACGGTTACCCAGTACTTC. Protein: CASSFETVTQYF.

This clonotype came up many times. The chain is built from TRBV28 and TRBJ2-1; D perhaps matches TRBD2 (5 bases). The CDR3 length is 14 residues. V shed 1 base and J shed 9 bases, with 13 bases lying between them. Germline CDR1 is MDHEN and CDR2 is SYDVKM. In DNA form, the CDR3 reads TGTGCCAGCAGTTTATCCCCTAGCATCAGTGAGCAGTTCTTC. Translated: CASSLSPSISEQFF.

Many counts were recorded for this clonotype. V gene TRBV2 combines with J gene TRBJ2-5; no reliable D call. V lost 3 bases to trimming and J lost 2 bases, with 7 bases between them. Germline assignment: CDR1 SNHLY and CDR2 FYNNEI. CDR3 length: 13 residues. The chain's CDR3 is CASSEPRQETQYF. CDR3 sequence (DNA): TGTGCCAGCAGTGAGCCTCGACAAGAGACCCAGTACTTC.

This clonotype was picked up many times. The V call is TRBV18, the J call TRBJ2-1; the D is unclear. The CDR3 covers 15 residues. Germline lookup yields CDR1 KGHSH and CDR2 LQKENI. Trimming shortened V by 2 bases and J by 3 bases, and 11 bases separated the two germline ends. The CDR3 bases are TGTGCCAGCTCACCAGGGCAACGATACTACAATGAGCAGTTCTTC. Protein product: CASSPGQRYYNEQFF.

The table lists this clonotype with many counts. The chain uses TRBV28 and TRBJ1-2; the D gene is possibly TRBD1 (5 bases). Germline V lookup: CDR1 MDHEN, CDR2 SYDVKM. Trimming pared 5 bases from V and 3 bases from J, leaving 16 bases between. The CDR3 spans 15 residues. The DNA of the CDR3 is TGTGCCAGCAGTCCAACCGGGACGAGGCACTATGGCTACACCTTC. Its translation is CASSPTGTRHYGYTF.

This clonotype was observed many times. The chain uses TRBV25-1 and TRBJ2-1; D ambiguous. V was clipped by 4 bases and J by 7 bases, with 17 bases between them. This CDR3 contains 15 residues. The germline gives CDR1 MGHDK, CDR2 SYGVNS. CDR3 sequence (DNA): TGTGCCAGCAGTGCTTCCCTCCTGGGCTGGAATGAGCAGTTCTTC. This encodes CASSASLLGWNEQFF.